The 10 T cell receptor beta chains presented below share a single source sample, sequenced in a study of shared clonotypes between healthy human individuals (dated by TCRdb to about 2020). Library creation used the immunoSEQ multiplex PCR assay. In TCRdb, the immuneACCESS table is reduced to in-frame sequences with V and J assigned. These tables do not hold every clone; where another copy was compared, an unresolved V gene accounts for under half, and the others remain unexplained. The sample profile shows about a million clones; 77% of them were found once. The ten most abundant clones make up 0.89% of the sample. Sample: memory CD4+ T cells from PBMCs. The cell subset or site label, read with the paper, signifies: CD45RA-negative fraction. These TCRs come from a man between 18 and 35 years old in good health. Some clones in this sample may be carry-over from other donors' samples.

This chain links TRBV6-6 with TRBJ2-5; possibly TRBD2 for D (6 bases). V gave up 8 bases and J gave up 4 bases, with 11 bases separating them. Germline CDR1 and CDR2: MNHNY and SVGAGI (reference sequence). This CDR3 comprises 12 residues. The CDR3: CASSGEGETQYF. CDR3 nucleotides: TGTGCCAGCTCGGGGGAAGGAGAGACCCAGTACTTC.

Only a few counts were recorded for this clone. At one end the junction does not follow the germline gene, possibly because of a read error. The chain recombines TRBV7-7 with TRBJ2-5, with TRBD1 matching 11 bases. Germline-derived CDR1 and CDR2 are SSHAT and FNYEAQ (reference sequence). The CDR3 spans 15 residues. The CDR3 coding sequence is TGTGCTAGCAGCTTAGGGACAGGGGGTGGGGAGACCCAGTACTTC. Protein: CASSLGTGGGETQYF.

The rearrangement uses TRBV11-3 and TRBJ2-1, with D possibly matching TRBD2 (5 bases). V was cut by 5 bases and J by 7 bases, with 9 bases left in between. Germline CDR1 SGHNT, CDR2 YENEEA. This CDR3 is built from 12 residues. Written as DNA, the CDR3 is TGTGCCAGCAGCCCAGGCGGGAATGAGCAGTTCTTC. It is translated as CASSPGGNEQFF.

The chain combines TRBV15 with TRBJ1-5; D possibly corresponds to TRBD1 (6 bases). With 4 bases removed from V and 1 base from J, the gap between germline ends came to 14 bases. Germline V gene sequence: CDR1 LNHNV, CDR2 YYDKDF (reference sequence). CDR3 size: 16 residues. Here the CDR3 DNA reads TGTGCCACCAGCAACGGCGGGACACTGAGCAATCAGCCCCAGCATTTT. Translated, it gives CATSNGGTLSNQPQHF. The full variable domain, its missing parts supplied by reference TRBV15 and TRBJ1-5, is DAMVIQNPRYQVTQFGKPVTLSCSQTLNHNVMYWYQQKSSQAPKLLFHYYDKDFNNEADTPDNFQSRRPNTSFCFLDIRSPGLGDTAMYLCATSNGGTLSNQPQHFGDGTRLSIL.

About this clone itself: It may be a read error: a sequence one base away is much more abundant. Other DNA sequences within the sample encode an identical CDR3. V usage is TRBV15 and J usage is TRBJ1-1; tentative D call: TRBD1 (6 bases). The CDR3 runs to 14 residues. The germline V gene has CDR1 LNHNV and CDR2 YYDKDF (reference sequence). The CDR3: CATSRDLGDTEAFF. Here the CDR3 DNA reads TGTGCCACCAGCAGAGATCTAGGGGACACTGAAGCCTTCTTT.

This chain links TRBV7-3 with TRBJ2-1; TRBD1 might be the D (5 bases). CDR1 SGHTA and CDR2 FQGTGA come from the germline V gene. Trimming removed 1 base from V and 2 bases from J, with 18 bases in between. The CDR3 is made up of 18 amino acids. The DNA for the CDR3 is TGTGCCAGCAGCTTAATTATTTGGACACCACCTCCCTACAATGAGCAGTTCTTC. This encodes CASSLIIWTPPPYNEQFF.

The chain uses TRBV12-5 and TRBJ2-2; 7 bases align to TRBD1. The J segment lost 8 bases and the V segment lost 0 bases, leaving 12 bases of the junction unmatched. Looked up from germline, CDR1 is LGHNT and CDR2 is FRNRAP. The CDR3 has 17 amino acids. The CDR3 here is CASGLVRGQTNRGELFF. In nucleotides, the CDR3 is TGTGCTAGTGGTTTGGTACGGGGACAGACGAACAGAGGGGAGCTGTTTTTT. Using reference TRBV12-5 and TRBJ2-2 for the parts outside the CDR3, the full variable domain is DARVTQTPRHKVTEMGQEVTMRCQPILGHNTVFWYRQTMMQGLELLAYFRNRAPLDDSGMPKDRFSAEMPDATLATLKIQPSEPRDSAVYFCASGLVRGQTNRGELFFGEGSRLTVL.

The chain has TRBV5-1 and TRBJ2-4; no definite D call. Trimming stripped 4 bases from V and 1 base from J, with 18 bases between. The germline V gene has CDR1 SGHRS and CDR2 YFSETQ. The CDR3 is 17 residues long. Written as DNA, the CDR3 is TGCGCCAGCAGCCTGACCGGGCCCATCTTCGCCAAAAACATTCAGTACTTC. As protein: CASSLTGPIFAKNIQYF.

The CDR3 sequence is CASRRGYEQFF. The CDR3 DNA is TGTGCCAGCAGGAGGGGCTATGAGCAGTTCTTC. This chain connects TRBV6-1 to TRBJ2-1, with D perhaps assigned TRBD1 or TRBD2 (5 bases each). The CDR3 covers 11 residues. Germline V CDR1 and CDR2: MNHNS, SASEGT. Between the trimmed V and J ends, which lost 6 bases and 8 bases, there was a span of 8 bases.

The chain is built from TRBV29-1 and TRBJ2-7; TRBD2 is a possible D gene (5 bases). V was trimmed by 2 bases and J by 2 bases, leaving 10 bases between them. The germline V gene has CDR1 SQVTM and CDR2 ANQGSEA. The CDR3 spans 13 residues. For the CDR3, the DNA is TGCAGCGTTGAAACTAGTAAAACCTACGAGCAGTACTTC. Translated, it gives CSVETSKTYEQYF.